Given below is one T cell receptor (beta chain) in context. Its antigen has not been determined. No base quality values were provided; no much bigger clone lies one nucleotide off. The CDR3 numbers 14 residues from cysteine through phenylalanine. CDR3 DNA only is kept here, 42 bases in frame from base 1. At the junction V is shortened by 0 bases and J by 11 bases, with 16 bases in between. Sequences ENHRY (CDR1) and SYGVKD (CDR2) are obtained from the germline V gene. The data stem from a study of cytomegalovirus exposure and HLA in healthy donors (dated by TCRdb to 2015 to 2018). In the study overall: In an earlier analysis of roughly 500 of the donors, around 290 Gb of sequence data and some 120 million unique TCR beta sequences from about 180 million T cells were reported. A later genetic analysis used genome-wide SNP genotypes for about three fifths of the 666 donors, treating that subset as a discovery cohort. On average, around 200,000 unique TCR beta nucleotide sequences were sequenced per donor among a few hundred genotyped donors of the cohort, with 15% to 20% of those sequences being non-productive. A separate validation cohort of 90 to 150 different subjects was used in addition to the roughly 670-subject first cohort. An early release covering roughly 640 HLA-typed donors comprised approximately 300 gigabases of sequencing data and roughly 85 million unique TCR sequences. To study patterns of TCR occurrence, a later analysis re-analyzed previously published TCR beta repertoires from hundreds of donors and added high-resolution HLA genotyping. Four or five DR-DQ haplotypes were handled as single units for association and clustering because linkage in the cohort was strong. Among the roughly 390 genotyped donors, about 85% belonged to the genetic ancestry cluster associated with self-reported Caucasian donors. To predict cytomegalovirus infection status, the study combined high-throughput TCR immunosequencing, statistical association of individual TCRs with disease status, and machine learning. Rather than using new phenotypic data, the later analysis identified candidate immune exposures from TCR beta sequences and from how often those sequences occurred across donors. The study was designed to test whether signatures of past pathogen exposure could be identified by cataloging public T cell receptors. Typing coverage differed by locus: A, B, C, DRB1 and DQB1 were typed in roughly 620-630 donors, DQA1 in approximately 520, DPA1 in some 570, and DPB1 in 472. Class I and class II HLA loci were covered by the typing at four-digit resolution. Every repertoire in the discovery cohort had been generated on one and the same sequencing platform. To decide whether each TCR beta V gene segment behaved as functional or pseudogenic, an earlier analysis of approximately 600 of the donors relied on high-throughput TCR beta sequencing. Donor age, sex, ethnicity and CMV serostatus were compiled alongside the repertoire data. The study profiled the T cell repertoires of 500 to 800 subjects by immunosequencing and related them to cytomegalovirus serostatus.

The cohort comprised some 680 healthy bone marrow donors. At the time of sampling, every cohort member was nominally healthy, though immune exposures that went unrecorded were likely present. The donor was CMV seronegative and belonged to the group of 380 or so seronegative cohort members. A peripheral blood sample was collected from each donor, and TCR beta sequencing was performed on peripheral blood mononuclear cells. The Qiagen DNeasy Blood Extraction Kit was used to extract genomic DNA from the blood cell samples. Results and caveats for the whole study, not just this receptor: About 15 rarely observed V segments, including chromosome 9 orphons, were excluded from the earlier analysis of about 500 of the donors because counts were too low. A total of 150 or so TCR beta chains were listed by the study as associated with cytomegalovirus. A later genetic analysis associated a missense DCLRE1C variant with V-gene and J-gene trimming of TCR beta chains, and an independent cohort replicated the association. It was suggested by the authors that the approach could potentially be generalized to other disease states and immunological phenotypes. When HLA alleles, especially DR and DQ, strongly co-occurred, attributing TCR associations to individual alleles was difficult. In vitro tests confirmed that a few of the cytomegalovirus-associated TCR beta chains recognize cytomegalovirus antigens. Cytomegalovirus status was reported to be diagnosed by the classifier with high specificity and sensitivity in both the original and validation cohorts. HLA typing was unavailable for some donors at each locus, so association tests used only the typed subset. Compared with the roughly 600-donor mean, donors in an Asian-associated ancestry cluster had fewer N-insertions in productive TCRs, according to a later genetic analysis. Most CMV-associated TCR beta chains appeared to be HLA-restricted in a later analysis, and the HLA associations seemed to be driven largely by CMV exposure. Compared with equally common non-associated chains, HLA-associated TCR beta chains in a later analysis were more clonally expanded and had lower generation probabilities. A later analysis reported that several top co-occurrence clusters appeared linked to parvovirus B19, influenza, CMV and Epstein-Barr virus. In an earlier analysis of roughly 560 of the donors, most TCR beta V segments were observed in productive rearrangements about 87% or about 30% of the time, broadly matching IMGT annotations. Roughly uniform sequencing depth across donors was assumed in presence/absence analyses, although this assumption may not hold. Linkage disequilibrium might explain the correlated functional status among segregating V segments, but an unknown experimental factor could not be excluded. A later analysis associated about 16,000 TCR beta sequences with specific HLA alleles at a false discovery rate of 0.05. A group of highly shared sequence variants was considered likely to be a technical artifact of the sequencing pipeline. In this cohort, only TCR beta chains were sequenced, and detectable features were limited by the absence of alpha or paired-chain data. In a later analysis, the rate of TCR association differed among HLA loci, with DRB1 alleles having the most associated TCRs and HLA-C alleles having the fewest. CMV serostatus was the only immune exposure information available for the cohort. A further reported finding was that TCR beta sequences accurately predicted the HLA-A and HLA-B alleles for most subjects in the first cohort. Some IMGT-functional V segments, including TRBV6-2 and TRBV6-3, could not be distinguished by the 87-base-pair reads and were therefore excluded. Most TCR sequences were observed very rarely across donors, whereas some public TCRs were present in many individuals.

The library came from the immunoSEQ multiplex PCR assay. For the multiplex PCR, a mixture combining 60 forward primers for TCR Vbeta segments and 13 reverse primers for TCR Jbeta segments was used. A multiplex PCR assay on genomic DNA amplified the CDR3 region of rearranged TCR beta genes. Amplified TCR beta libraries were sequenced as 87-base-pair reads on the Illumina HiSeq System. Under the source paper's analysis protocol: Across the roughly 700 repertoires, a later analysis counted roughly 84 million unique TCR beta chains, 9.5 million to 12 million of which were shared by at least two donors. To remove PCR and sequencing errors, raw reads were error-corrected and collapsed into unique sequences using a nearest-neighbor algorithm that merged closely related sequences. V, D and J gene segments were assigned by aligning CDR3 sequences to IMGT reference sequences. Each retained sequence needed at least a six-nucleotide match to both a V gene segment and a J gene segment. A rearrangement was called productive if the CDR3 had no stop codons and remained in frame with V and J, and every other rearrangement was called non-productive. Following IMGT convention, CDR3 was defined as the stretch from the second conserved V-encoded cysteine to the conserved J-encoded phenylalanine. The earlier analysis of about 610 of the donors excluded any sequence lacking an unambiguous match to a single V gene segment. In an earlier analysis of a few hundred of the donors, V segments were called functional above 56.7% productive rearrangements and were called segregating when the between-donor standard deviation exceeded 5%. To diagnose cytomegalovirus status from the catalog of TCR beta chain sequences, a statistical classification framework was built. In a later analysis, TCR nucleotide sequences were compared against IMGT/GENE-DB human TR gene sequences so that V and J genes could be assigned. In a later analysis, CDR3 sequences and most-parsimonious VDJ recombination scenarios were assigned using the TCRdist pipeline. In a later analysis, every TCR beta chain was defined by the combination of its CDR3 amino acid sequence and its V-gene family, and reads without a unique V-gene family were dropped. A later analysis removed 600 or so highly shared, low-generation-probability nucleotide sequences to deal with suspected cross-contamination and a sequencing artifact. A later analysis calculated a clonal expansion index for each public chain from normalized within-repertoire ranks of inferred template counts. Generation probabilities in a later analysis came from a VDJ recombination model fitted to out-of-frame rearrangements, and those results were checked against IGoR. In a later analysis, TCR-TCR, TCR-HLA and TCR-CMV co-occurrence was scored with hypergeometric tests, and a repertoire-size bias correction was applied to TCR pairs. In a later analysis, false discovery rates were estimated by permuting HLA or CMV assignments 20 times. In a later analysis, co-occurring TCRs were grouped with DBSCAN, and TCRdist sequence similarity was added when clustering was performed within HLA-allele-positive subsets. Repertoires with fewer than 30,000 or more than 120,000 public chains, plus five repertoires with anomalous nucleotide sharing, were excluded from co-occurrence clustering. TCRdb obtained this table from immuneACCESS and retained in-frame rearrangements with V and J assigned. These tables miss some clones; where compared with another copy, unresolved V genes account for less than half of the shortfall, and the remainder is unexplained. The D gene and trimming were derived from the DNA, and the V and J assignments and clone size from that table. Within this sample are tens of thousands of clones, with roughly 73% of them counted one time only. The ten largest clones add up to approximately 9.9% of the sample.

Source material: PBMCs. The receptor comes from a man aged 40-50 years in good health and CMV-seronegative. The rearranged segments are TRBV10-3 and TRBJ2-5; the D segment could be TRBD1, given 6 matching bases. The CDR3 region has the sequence CAISESPGTQEQYF. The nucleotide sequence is TGTGCCATCAGTGAGTCGCCCGGGACACAAGAGCAGTACTTC.